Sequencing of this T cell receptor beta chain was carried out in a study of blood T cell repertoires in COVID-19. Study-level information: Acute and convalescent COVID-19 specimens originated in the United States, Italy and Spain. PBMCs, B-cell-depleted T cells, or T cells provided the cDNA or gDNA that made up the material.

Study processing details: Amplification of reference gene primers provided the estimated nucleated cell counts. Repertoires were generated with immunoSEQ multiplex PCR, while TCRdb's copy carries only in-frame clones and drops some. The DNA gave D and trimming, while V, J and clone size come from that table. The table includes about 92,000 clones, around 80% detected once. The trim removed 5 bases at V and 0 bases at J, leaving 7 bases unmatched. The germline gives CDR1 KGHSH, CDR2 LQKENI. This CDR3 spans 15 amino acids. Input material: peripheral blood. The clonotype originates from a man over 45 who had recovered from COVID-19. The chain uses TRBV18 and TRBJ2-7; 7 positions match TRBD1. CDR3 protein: CASSTDRESSYEQYF. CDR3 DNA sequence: TGTGCCAGCTCAACCGACAGGGAGAGCTCCTACGAGCAGTACTTC.